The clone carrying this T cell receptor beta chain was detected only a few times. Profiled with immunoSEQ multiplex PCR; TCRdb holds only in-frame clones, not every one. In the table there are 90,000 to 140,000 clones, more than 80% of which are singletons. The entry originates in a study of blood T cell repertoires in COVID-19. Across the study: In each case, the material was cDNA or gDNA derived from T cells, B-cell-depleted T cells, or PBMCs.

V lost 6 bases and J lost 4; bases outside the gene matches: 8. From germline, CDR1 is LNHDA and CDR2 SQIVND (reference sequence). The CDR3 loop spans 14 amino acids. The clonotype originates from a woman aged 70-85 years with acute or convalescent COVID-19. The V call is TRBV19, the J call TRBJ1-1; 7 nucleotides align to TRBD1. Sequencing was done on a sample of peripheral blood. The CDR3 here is CASRPTGAGTEAFF. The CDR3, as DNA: TGTGCCAGTAGGCCCACAGGGGCTGGCACTGAAGCTTTCTTT.